The rows below give T cell receptor beta chains drawn from one sample of a study of cytomegalovirus exposure and HLA in healthy donors. Profiled with immunoSEQ multiplex PCR; TCRdb holds only in-frame clones, not every one. The sample yields approximately 120,000 clones, 77% seen once. Sequenced: PBMCs. These receptors all stem from a woman in her thirties or forties in good health and CMV-seropositive. Each CDR3 is given with its conserved first and last residue. A D gene is named only where the DNA matches it firmly. The size entry is marked missing in some rows and otherwise reads once, few, many or a size class.

D gene: TRBD2; V gene: TRBV4-1; clone size: .; J gene: TRBJ2-7; CDR3 protein: CASSQEPGRSSYEQYF; CDR3 DNA: TGCGCCAGCAGCCAAGAGCCCGGGAGGTCATCCTACGAGCAGTACTTC
D gene: .; V gene: TRBV6-1; clone size: .; J gene: TRBJ2-7; CDR3 protein: CASRSPRYEQYF; CDR3 DNA: TGTGCCAGCCGGAGTCCACGCTACGAGCAGTACTTC
D gene: .; V gene: TRBV7-9; clone size: .; J gene: TRBJ2-7; CDR3 protein: CASSFAIGNEQYF; CDR3 DNA: TGTGCCAGCAGCTTTGCTATCGGGAACGAGCAGTACTTC
D gene: .; V gene: TRBV13; clone size: .; J gene: TRBJ1-4; CDR3 protein: CASSFQGRLLF; CDR3 DNA: TGTGCCAGCAGCTTTCAGGGGCGCCTGCTGTTT
D gene: .; V gene: TRBV5-1; clone size: .; J gene: TRBJ1-1; CDR3 protein: CASRRELGSDTEAFF; CDR3 DNA: TGCGCCAGCAGAAGGGAGCTGGGGTCTGACACTGAAGCTTTCTTT
D gene: TRBD2; V gene: TRBV6-6; clone size: .; J gene: TRBJ2-5; CDR3 protein: CASSYGVAGEGETQYF; CDR3 DNA: TGTGCCAGCAGTTACGGGGTAGCGGGAGAAGGAGAGACCCAGTACTTC
D gene: .; V gene: TRBV19; clone size: .; J gene: TRBJ2-2; CDR3 protein: CASSRGLSNTGELFF; CDR3 DNA: TGTGCCAGTAGTCGGGGTTTATCGAACACCGGGGAGCTGTTTTTT
D gene: TRBD1; V gene: TRBV5-1; clone size: .; J gene: TRBJ1-1; CDR3 protein: CASSTQTGVNTEAFF; CDR3 DNA: TGCGCCAGCAGCACTCAGACAGGGGTGAACACTGAAGCTTTCTTT
D gene: TRBD1; V gene: TRBV6-5; clone size: .; J gene: TRBJ1-3; CDR3 protein: CASGQGGSGNTIYF; CDR3 DNA: TGTGCCAGCGGACAGGGGGGATCTGGAAACACCATATATTTT
D gene: TRBD1; V gene: TRBV18; clone size: .; J gene: TRBJ2-5; CDR3 protein: CASSPGTVEETQYF; CDR3 DNA: TGTGCCAGCTCACCAGGGACAGTGGAAGAGACCCAGTACTTC
D gene: TRBD2; V gene: TRBV2; clone size: .; J gene: TRBJ2-1; CDR3 protein: CASRLQAGAGNEQFF; CDR3 DNA: TGTGCCAGCAGACTCCAAGCGGGAGCTGGGAATGAGCAGTTCTTC
D gene: TRBD2; V gene: TRBV5-6; clone size: .; J gene: TRBJ2-1; CDR3 protein: CASSPWGTSGRANEQFF; CDR3 DNA: TGTGCCAGCAGCCCGTGGGGGACTAGCGGGAGGGCCAATGAGCAGTTCTTC
D gene: TRBD1; V gene: TRBV28; clone size: .; J gene: TRBJ2-4; CDR3 protein: CASSSRDRGVGNIQYF; CDR3 DNA: TGTGCCAGCAGTTCAAGGGACAGGGGTGTGGGAAACATTCAGTACTTC
D gene: .; V gene: TRBV5-4; clone size: .; J gene: TRBJ2-5; CDR3 protein: CASSENVLRETQYF; CDR3 DNA: TGTGCCAGCAGCGAAAACGTTCTCCGGGAGACCCAGTACTTC
D gene: TRBD1; V gene: TRBV28; clone size: few; J gene: TRBJ2-2; CDR3 protein: CASRDRGQRTGELFF; CDR3 DNA: TGTGCCAGCAGAGACAGGGGGCAACGCACCGGGGAGCTGTTTTTT
D gene: .; V gene: TRBV11-1; clone size: .; J gene: TRBJ2-1; CDR3 protein: CASSKTAEQFF; CDR3 DNA: TGTGCCAGCAGCAAGACAGCAGAGCAGTTCTTC
D gene: TRBD1; V gene: TRBV6-6; clone size: .; J gene: TRBJ1-2; CDR3 protein: CASSPPGQGTYGYTF; CDR3 DNA: TGTGCCAGCAGTCCCCCTGGACAGGGTACTTATGGCTACACCTTC
D gene: .; V gene: TRBV5-1; clone size: few; J gene: TRBJ1-6; CDR3 protein: CASSSGLTNSPLHF; CDR3 DNA: TGCGCCAGCAGCTCGGGACTCACCAATTCACCCCTCCACTTT
D gene: TRBD1; V gene: TRBV5-1; clone size: .; J gene: TRBJ1-4; CDR3 protein: CASSQGESNEKLFF; CDR3 DNA: TGCGCCAGCAGCCAGGGGGAATCGAATGAAAAACTGTTTTTT
D gene: .; V gene: TRBV28; clone size: .; J gene: TRBJ1-5; CDR3 protein: CASSLGGGNQPQHF; CDR3 DNA: TGTGCCAGCAGTTTAGGGGGAGGGAATCAGCCCCAGCATTTT
D gene: .; V gene: TRBV19; clone size: .; J gene: TRBJ2-1; CDR3 protein: CASSIVRGSQFF; CDR3 DNA: TGTGCCAGTAGTATAGTTAGAGGGAGCCAGTTCTTC
D gene: TRBD2; V gene: TRBV2; clone size: once; J gene: TRBJ2-5; CDR3 protein: CASTIGGLAGRETQYF; CDR3 DNA: TGTGCCAGCACCATAGGGGGCCTAGCGGGACGGGAGACCCAGTACTTC
D gene: .; V gene: TRBV10-3; clone size: .; J gene: TRBJ2-2; CDR3 protein: CAISEHPGKGSYGKHLTGELFF; CDR3 DNA: TGTGCCATCAGTGAGCACCCCGGGAAGGGTTCTTACGGGAAGCATTTGACCGGGGAGCTGTTTTTT
D gene: .; V gene: TRBV14; clone size: .; J gene: TRBJ2-2; CDR3 protein: CASSHRVTGELFF; CDR3 DNA: TGTGCCAGCAGCCACCGGGTCACCGGGGAGCTGTTTTTT
D gene: .; V gene: TRBV27; clone size: .; J gene: TRBJ2-3; CDR3 protein: CASSLSGGTDTQYF; CDR3 DNA: TGTGCCAGCAGTTTATCAGGGGGCACAGATACGCAGTATTTT
D gene: .; V gene: TRBV2; clone size: few; J gene: TRBJ2-7; CDR3 protein: CASSGEAYEQYF; CDR3 DNA: TGTGCCAGCAGTGGCGAAGCCTACGAGCAGTACTTC
D gene: .; V gene: TRBV7-6; clone size: .; J gene: TRBJ1-1; CDR3 protein: CASSDRRIKNTEAFF; CDR3 DNA: TGTGCCAGCAGCGACCGCAGGATTAAGAACACTGAAGCTTTCTTT
D gene: TRBD2; V gene: TRBV6-5; clone size: .; J gene: TRBJ2-1; CDR3 protein: CASSYGLAGGPSEQFF; CDR3 DNA: TGTGCCAGCAGTTACGGACTAGCGGGAGGGCCAAGTGAGCAGTTCTTC
D gene: TRBD2; V gene: TRBV11-2; clone size: .; J gene: TRBJ2-7; CDR3 protein: CASSPGLAGAFYEQYF; CDR3 DNA: TGTGCCAGCAGCCCGGGACTAGCGGGAGCGTTCTACGAGCAGTACTTC
D gene: TRBD1; V gene: TRBV4-1; clone size: .; J gene: TRBJ1-4; CDR3 protein: CASSQEDRARNEKLFF; CDR3 DNA: TGCGCCAGCAGCCAAGAGGACAGGGCTCGTAACGAAAAACTGTTTTTT
D gene: .; V gene: TRBV4-1; clone size: few; J gene: TRBJ2-3; CDR3 protein: CASRGRGEDTQYF; CDR3 DNA: TGCGCCAGCAGGGGCAGGGGGGAAGATACGCAGTATTTT